The rows below give T cell receptor beta chains drawn from one sample of a study of vaccination effects on CD4 cells after COVID-19. These receptors' antigens are unknown. Sequenced by immunoSEQ multiplex PCR; TCRdb stores in-frame clones only, minus some. This table has around 79,000 clones, around 81% appearing once. The material was CD4+ T cells from PBMCs cultured with SARS-CoV-2 spike peptides, obtained before COVID-19 vaccination. The origin of the receptors is a human donor who received a COVID-19 vaccine. CDR3s include the opening cysteine and the closing phenylalanine or tryptophan. Fields, in order: V gene, J gene, clone size, D gene, CDR3 protein, CDR3 DNA. The D gene is left open where the match is weak. Clone size is not always given. Where it is, it says once, few, many or a class for expanded clones.

>TRBV9|TRBJ1-2|-|-
CASSVFGGGGYTF
TGTGCCAGCAGCGTATTTGGGGGCGGCGGCTACACCTTC
>TRBV12-3/TRBV12-4|TRBJ1-5|-|TRBD1
CASSLEDRGAHF
TGTGCCAGCAGTTTAGAGGACAGGGGTGCGCATTTT
>TRBV24-1|TRBJ2-3|-|-
CATSGSTRTDTQYF
TGTGCCACCAGTGGTTCCACCCGCACAGATACGCAGTATTTT
>TRBV6-2/TRBV6-3|TRBJ1-1|-|TRBD1
CASSSQGAAEAFF
TGTGCCAGCAGCTCACAGGGGGCAGCTGAAGCTTTCTTT
>TRBV19|TRBJ1-5|-|TRBD1
CASSVGQVLNQPQHF
TGTGCCAGTAGTGTCGGACAGGTTCTTAATCAGCCCCAGCATTTT
>TRBV5-1|TRBJ2-5|-|TRBD1
CASSSGQGVWETQYF
TGCGCCAGCAGCTCAGGACAGGGAGTTTGGGAGACCCAGTACTTC
>TRBV7-9|TRBJ2-5|-|-
CASSPVGETQYF
TGTGCCAGCAGCCCCGTTGGAGAGACCCAGTACTTC
>TRBV6-5|TRBJ1-1|-|-
CASSYRARGAEAFF
TGTGCCAGCAGTTACCGGGCCAGGGGAGCTGAAGCTTTCTTT
>TRBV6-5|TRBJ1-1|-|TRBD1
CASSYRRQGAEAFF
TGTGCCAGCAGTTACAGACGACAGGGGGCTGAAGCTTTCTTT
>TRBV19|TRBJ1-2|few|TRBD1
CASSIVAGQGNYGYTF
TGTGCCAGTAGTATAGTTGCGGGACAGGGGAACTATGGCTACACCTTC
>TRBV3-1/TRBV3-2|TRBJ1-2|few|-
CASSQAAANNYGYTF
TGTGCCAGCAGCCAGGCGGCAGCAAATAACTATGGCTACACCTTC
>TRBV12-3/TRBV12-4|TRBJ1-1|-|-
CASSLLEAFF
TGTGCCAGCAGTCTCCTTGAAGCTTTCTTT
>TRBV11-2|TRBJ2-3|-|TRBD2
CASSFSLAGSTDTQYF
TGTGCCAGCAGCTTCTCTCTAGCGGGGAGCACAGATACGCAGTATTTT
>TRBV6-2/TRBV6-3|TRBJ1-5|few|-
CASSTVTAPQHF
TGTGCCAGCAGTACCGTAACGGCGCCCCAGCATTTT
>TRBV5-1|TRBJ1-4|-|TRBD1
CASSGQGKEPRANEKLFF
TGCGCCAGCAGCGGACAGGGGAAGGAGCCGAGGGCTAATGAAAAACTGTTTTTT
>TRBV2|TRBJ2-6|-|TRBD1
CASSRGGQGASGANVLTF
TGTGCCAGCAGTCGCGGTGGGCAGGGGGCTTCTGGGGCCAACGTCCTGACTTTC
>TRBV6-5|TRBJ1-3|once|-
CASSYSGGRGGNTIYF
TGTGCCAGCAGTTACTCTGGGGGGCGCGGTGGAAACACCATATATTTT
>TRBV30|TRBJ2-2|-|TRBD1
CAWKLRDRVSGELFF
TGTGCCTGGAAACTCCGGGACAGGGTATCCGGGGAGCTGTTTTTT